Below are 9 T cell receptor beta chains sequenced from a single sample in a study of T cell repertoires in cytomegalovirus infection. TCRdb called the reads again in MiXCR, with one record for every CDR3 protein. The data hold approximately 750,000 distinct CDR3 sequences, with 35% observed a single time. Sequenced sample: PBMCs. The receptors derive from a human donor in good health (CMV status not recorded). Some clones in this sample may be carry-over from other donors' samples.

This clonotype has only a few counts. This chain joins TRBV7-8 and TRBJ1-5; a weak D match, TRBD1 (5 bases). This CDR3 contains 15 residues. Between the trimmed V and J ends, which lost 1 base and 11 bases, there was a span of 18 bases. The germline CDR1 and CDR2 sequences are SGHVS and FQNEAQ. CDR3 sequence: CASSLVREQVVTQHF. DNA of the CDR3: TGTGCCAGCAGCTTAGTTCGAGAACAGGTAGTGACCCAGCATTTT. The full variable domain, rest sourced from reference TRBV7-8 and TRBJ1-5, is GAGVSQSPRYKVAKRGQDVALRCDPISGHVSLFWYQQALGQGPEFLTYFQNEAQLDKSGLPSDRFFAERPEGSVSTLKIQRTQQEDSAVYLCASSLVREQVVTQHFGDGTRLSIL.

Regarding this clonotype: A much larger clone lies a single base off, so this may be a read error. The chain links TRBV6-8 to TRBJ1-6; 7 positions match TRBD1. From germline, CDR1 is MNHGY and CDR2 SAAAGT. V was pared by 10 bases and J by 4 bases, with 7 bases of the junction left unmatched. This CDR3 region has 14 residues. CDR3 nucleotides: TGTGCCATCAGGCCGACAGGGTATAATTCACCCCTCCACTTT. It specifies CAIRPTGYNSPLHF.

CDR3 bases: TGTGCCAGCAGCTTAGGATCAGTAAGGGCCTACAATGAGCAGTTCTTC. It is translated as CASSLGSVRAYNEQFF. The V gene is TRBV7-2, the J gene TRBJ2-1, with D hard to call. Germline V gene sequence: CDR1 SGHTA, CDR2 FQGNSA. The ends were cut back, 1 base at V and 2 bases at J, with 12 bases in the middle. The CDR3 is 16 residues long.

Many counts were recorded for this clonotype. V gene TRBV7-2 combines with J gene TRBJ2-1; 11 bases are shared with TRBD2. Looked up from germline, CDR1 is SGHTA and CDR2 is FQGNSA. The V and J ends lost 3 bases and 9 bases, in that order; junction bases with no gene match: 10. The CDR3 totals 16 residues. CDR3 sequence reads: CASSLVLAGGDGEQFF. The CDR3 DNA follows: TGTGCCAGCAGCTTGGTCCTAGCGGGAGGTGACGGTGAGCAGTTCTTC.

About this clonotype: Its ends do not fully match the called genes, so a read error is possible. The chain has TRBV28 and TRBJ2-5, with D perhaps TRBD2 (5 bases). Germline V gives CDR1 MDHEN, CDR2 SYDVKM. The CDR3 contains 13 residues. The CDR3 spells CASSRTAQDTQYF. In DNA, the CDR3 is TGTGCCAGCAGCAGGACTGCCCAAGATACCCAGTACTTC.

The CDR3 region is CASSYSAGANTGELFF. DNA of the CDR3: TGTGCCAGCAGTTACTCTGCGGGGGCGAACACCGGGGAGCTGTTTTTT. The chain uses TRBV6-5 and TRBJ2-2; 7 nucleotides agree with TRBD2. Germline V gene lookup returns CDR1 MNHEY and CDR2 SVGAGI. The CDR3 spans 16 residues. V shed 0 bases and J 0 bases; nucleotides not matched to a gene: 1.

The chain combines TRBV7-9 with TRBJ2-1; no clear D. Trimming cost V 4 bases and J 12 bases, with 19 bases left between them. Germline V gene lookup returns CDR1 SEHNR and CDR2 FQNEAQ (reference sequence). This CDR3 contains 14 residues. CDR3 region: CASSSQGPSEAQFF. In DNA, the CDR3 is TGTGCCAGCAGCTCCCAAGGTCCAAGCGAAGCGCAGTTCTTC.

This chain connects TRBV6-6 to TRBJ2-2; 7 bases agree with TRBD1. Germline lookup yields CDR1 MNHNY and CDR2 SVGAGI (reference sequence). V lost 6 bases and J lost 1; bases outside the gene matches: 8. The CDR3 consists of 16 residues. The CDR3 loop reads CASRKGQVKNTGELFF. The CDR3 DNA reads TGTGCCAGCAGAAAAGGACAGGTGAAGAACACCGGGGAGCTGTTTTTT.

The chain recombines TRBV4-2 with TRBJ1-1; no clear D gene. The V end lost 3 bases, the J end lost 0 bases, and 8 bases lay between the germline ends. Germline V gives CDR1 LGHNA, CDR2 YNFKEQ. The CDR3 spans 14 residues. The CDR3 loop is CASSHVQMNTEAFF. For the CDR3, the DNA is TGTGCCAGCAGCCACGTCCAAATGAACACTGAAGCTTTCTTT.